The 5 T cell receptor beta chains below were found in one sample sequenced in a study of immune heterogeneity within non-small cell lung tumors. Multiplex PCR relied on 32 V and 13 J primers to amplify TCR beta CDR3. TCRdb ran MiXCR on the multiplex PCR reads and lists one entry per CDR3 protein. The table has 20,000 or so distinct CDR3 sequences, 25% to 30% seen once; the top ten hold about 4%. Bulk tumor genomic DNA served as template, at 550 to 600 ng per sample. Each primary tumor yielded several biopsies, collected far apart from one another at surgery. Untreated, newly diagnosed non-small cell lung cancer patients underwent curative surgery. Sequences were obtained from lung tumor tissue. These receptors all stem from a man aged 35 to 55 with non-small cell lung cancer.

Details on this clonotype: A single base separates this from a much larger clone, so it may be a read error. The chain joins TRBV9 to TRBJ2-7; weak D call: TRBD2 (6 bases). The CDR3 length is 15 residues. Trimming took off 0 bases at V and 5 bases at J, with 15 bases between the two ends. Germline values: CDR1 SGDLS, CDR2 YYNGEE. CDR3 DNA: TGTGCCAGCAGCGTAGGGGGGACTGCATTCAACGAGCAGTACTTC. Amino acid sequence: CASSVGGTAFNEQYF.

The rearrangement joins TRBV30 to TRBJ2-4; D uncertain. CDR1 is GTSNPN, CDR2 SVGIG, per germline (reference sequence). Trimming stripped 1 base from V and 7 bases from J, with 8 bases between. The CDR3 runs 12 residues. CDR3 in amino acids: CAWSGSGNIQYF. The CDR3 nucleotides read TGTGCCTGGAGTGGGTCCGGGAACATTCAGTACTTC.

This clonotype showed up many times. The rearrangement joins TRBV7-2 to TRBJ2-7; no definite D call. The CDR3 has 13 amino acids. Germline lookup yields CDR1 SGHTA and CDR2 FQGNSA. Between the trimmed V and J ends, which lost 1 base and 2 bases, there was a span of 6 bases. The CDR3 spells CASSLGYAYEQYF. CDR3 in DNA: TGTGCCAGCAGCTTAGGGTACGCCTACGAGCAGTACTTC.

This clonotype was counted only a few times. The CDR3 DNA is TGTGCCAGCAGCCGAGAAGGAGGGGGCTCGCAGCCCCAGCATTTT. Its translation is CASSREGGGSQPQHF. The gene calls are TRBV9 and TRBJ1-5; 7 bases line up with TRBD1. Trimming took 4 bases from V and 7 from J; bases not matched to a gene: 11. Germline V CDR1 and CDR2: SGDLS, YYNGEE. The CDR3 sequence is 15 residues long.

In its sample, this clonotype is medium-sized (0.01 to 0.1%). The genes are TRBV27 and TRBJ1-1; D not certain. The germline V gene has CDR1 MNHEY and CDR2 SMNVEV (reference sequence). The V end lost 2 bases, the J end lost 3 bases, and 10 bases lay between the germline ends. The CDR3 spans 14 residues. The CDR3 DNA reads TGTGCCAGCAGTTTAAAGGGTCGGGACACTGAAGCTTTCTTT. Translating it yields CASSLKGRDTEAFF.